Given below is one TCR beta chain in context. Its antigen is not identified. Combining iRepertoire HTBI primers with Arm-PCR of CDR3 regions, the authors built TCR beta libraries. MiXCR, run by TCRdb on the multiplex PCR reads, gives a single entry per CDR3 protein. The table records about 500,000 distinct CDR3 sequences, about 17% of them present only once. The time point here: newly diagnosed GD, antithyroid drugs for less than 3 months. Construction of the TCR library relied on RNA isolated from PBMCs. This sample is drawn from a study of regulatory T cells in long-lasting Graves disease. V gave up 3 bases and J gave up 4 bases; unmatched junction bases: 13. This CDR3 region has 17 residues. Study outcomes and limitations: Segments TRBV28, TRBJ1-2 and TRBJ2-5 showed preferential usage in persistent disease. Persistent patients had more shared public clonotypes (under 3,000) than new patients (approximately 970).

These data were also reused for a study on T cells in Graves' hyperthyroidism and ophthalmopathy. That work contributes: The HTBI set primed first-round TCR CDR3 RT-PCR.

The chain links TRBV12-3 or TRBV12-4 to TRBJ1-2; 8 bases are a match to TRBD1. The material sequenced was peripheral blood mononuclear cells (PBMCs), taken at new diagnosis, from a patient treated with antithyroid drugs. The source is a man between 40 and 49 years old with Graves disease. CDR3 DNA: TGTGCCAGCAGTTTTTCCGTCGGGGGACAGGAGATCTATGGCTACACCTTC. It specifies CASSFSVGGQEIYGYTF.